This T cell receptor (beta chain) was documented in a study of cytomegalovirus exposure and HLA in healthy donors. CDR1 is LNHDA, CDR2 SQIVND, per germline (reference sequence). CDR3 length: 17 residues. Trimming took off 0 bases at V and 4 bases at J, with 15 bases between the two ends. Researchers ran the PCR with 60 Vbeta and 13 Jbeta primers. The method was immunoSEQ multiplex PCR; TCRdb's version includes in-frame clones alone and lacks a portion of them. The sample yields hundreds of thousands of clones, 70% to 90% seen once. Whole-study findings and limits: It has been reported that TCR beta sequences accurately predicted the HLA-A and HLA-B alleles of most subjects. Near-uniform donor sequencing depth was presumed by presence/absence analyses.

Comment on this clone: Its antigen is undetermined.

This sequence originates from a woman aged 18-29 years in good health and CMV-seronegative. The rearrangement joins TRBV19 to TRBJ2-2, with D perhaps TRBD1 (5 bases). The sample taken for sequencing was PBMCs. The CDR3 coding sequence is TGTGCCAGTAGTATAGATTGGGTAAGGGGTAGCACCGGGGAGCTGTTTTTT. Its protein is CASSIDWVRGSTGELFF.